This passage covers 6 T cell receptor beta chains from one sample sequenced in a study of beta chain features in type 1 diabetes. These receptors are not linked to any known antigen. Expressed TCRB transcripts were sequenced because the entire RNA isolate underwent reverse transcription. Some clones are missing from TCRdb's copy, which holds only in-frame ones; the method was immunoSEQ multiplex PCR. The sample lists about 370,000 clones, over 8.5% occurring once. General study results and limits: Shortening of TCRB CDR3s, moderate but significant, appeared in all four CD4+ subsets of Type 1 diabetes patients.

The sample taken for sequencing was central memory CD4+ T cells from blood. Every receptor here comes from a man aged 25-45 years with type 1 diabetes.

V gene TRBV6-1 combines with J gene TRBJ2-1; 10 bases are a match to TRBD2. The CDR3 runs 16 residues. The trim removed 1 base at V and 8 bases at J, leaving 8 bases unmatched. In germline, CDR1 is MNHNS, CDR2 SASEGT. CDR3 coding DNA: TGTGCCAGCAGTGAAGGGGCTAGCGGGAGTATCTATGAGCAGTTCTTC. Translated: CASSEGASGSIYEQFF.

This clone was detected ten times or more. V gene TRBV6-1 combines with J gene TRBJ1-5, with no clear D. The CDR3 has 13 residues. Trimming cost V 7 bases and J 6 bases, with 13 bases left between them. Germline assignment: CDR1 MNHNS and CDR2 SASEGT. The CDR3 loop is CASTSLEGQPQHF. CDR3 in DNA: TGTGCCAGCACTTCTCTGGAGGGTCAGCCCCAGCATTTT.

This clone was picked up a small number of times. V and J are TRBV4-3 and TRBJ2-4, with 8 positions matching TRBD1. Germline V CDR1 and CDR2: LGHNA, YSLEER. This CDR3 has 16 residues. The V and J ends lost 6 bases and 7 bases, in that order; junction bases with no gene match: 14. The CDR3: CASSPDNGQGGNIQYF. The CDR3 DNA reads as TGCGCCAGCAGTCCCGATAACGGACAGGGTGGTAACATTCAGTACTTC.

This clone was recorded many times. This CDR3 is CASSLDTETQYF. CDR3 nucleotides: TGTGCCAGCAGCTTAGATACAGAGACCCAGTACTTC. The chain recombines TRBV7-9 with TRBJ2-5; D call uncertain. Germline CDR1 reads SEHNR; CDR2 reads FQNEAQ (reference sequence). Trimming took 1 base from V and 4 from J, leaving 4 bases between them. There are 12 residues in the CDR3.

Only a few counts were recorded for this clone. The chain couples TRBV9 to TRBJ2-7; D might be TRBD1 (5 bases). V lost 3 bases and J lost 3, with 10 bases in between. The CDR3 is made up of 13 amino acids. Germline values: CDR1 SGDLS, CDR2 YYNGEE. The CDR3 spells CASSGGPGYEQYF. The CDR3 region has the DNA TGTGCCAGCAGCGGGGGCCCTGGCTACGAGCAGTACTTC.

This clone occurred once. The genes are TRBV6-5 and TRBJ2-5, with TRBD1 matching over 9 bases. Germline trimming cut 10 bases from V and 7 bases from J; bases unmatched to any gene: 16. CDR1 and CDR2 (germline): MNHEY, SVGAGI. This CDR3 contains 15 residues. The CDR3 DNA is TGTGCCACCAAGATTATGACAGGGGGGTCCACGACCCAGTACTTC. Translation: CATKIMTGGSTTQYF.